These 30 T cell receptor beta chains were sequenced from one sample in a study of cytomegalovirus exposure and HLA in healthy donors. PCR was performed using 60 Vbeta and 13 Jbeta primers. The table came from immunoSEQ multiplex PCR; TCRdb's copy has only in-frame clones and leaves some out. The sample includes 180,000 or so clones, about 80% of them seen just once. Sequenced: PBMCs. The source of these receptors is a man in his forties in good health and CMV-seronegative.

The rearrangement joins TRBV28 to TRBJ1-6; a weak D match, TRBD1 (6 bases). Germline lookup yields CDR1 MDHEN and CDR2 SYDVKM. V was clipped by 5 bases and J by 8 bases, with 13 bases between them. The CDR3 length is 14 residues. DNA for the CDR3: TGTGCCAGCAGTCTCGGACAGACCTATTCACCCCTCCACTTT. It codes for CASSLGQTYSPLHF.

The rearrangement uses TRBV7-3 and TRBJ1-4; 8 bases fit TRBD1. Trimming at V came to 5 bases and at J to 7 bases, leaving 9 bases not matched to a gene. CDR1 and CDR2 from the germline V gene are SGHTA and FQGTGA. CDR3 size: 15 residues. CDR3 residues: CASSLYRGALEKLFF. DNA for the CDR3: TGTGCCAGCAGCCTATACAGGGGGGCCCTTGAAAAACTGTTTTTT.

The V gene is TRBV9, the J gene TRBJ2-3; no firm D call. In germline, CDR1 is SGDLS, CDR2 YYNGEE. Between the trimmed V and J ends, which lost 2 bases and 2 bases, there was a span of 12 bases. The CDR3 spans 15 residues. The DNA of the CDR3 is TGTGCCAGCAGCGTTCTCGCGGATTACACAGATACGCAGTATTTT. Translated, it gives CASSVLADYTDTQYF.

This clone was observed a few times. The gene calls are TRBV5-1 and TRBJ2-7, with D perhaps TRBD2 (6 bases). Germline V gene lookup returns CDR1 SGHRS and CDR2 YFSETQ. The CDR3 has 13 amino acids. The germline V and J ends were trimmed by 0 bases and 6 bases, with 10 bases remaining between them. CDR3 loop: CASSLVVAAEQYF. In DNA, the CDR3 is TGCGCCAGCAGCTTGGTAGTAGCGGCCGAGCAGTACTTC.

This rearrangement joins TRBV7-2 to TRBJ2-5; TRBD2 matches at 10 bases. The CDR3 has 14 amino acids. Germline-derived CDR1 and CDR2 are SGHTA and FQGNSA. The V segment lost 5 bases and the J segment 2 bases; nucleotides outside the gene matches: 2. The CDR3 sequence: CASSASGSQETQYF. The DNA for the CDR3 is TGTGCCAGCAGCGCTAGCGGGAGTCAAGAGACCCAGTACTTC.

The chain has TRBV7-6 and TRBJ2-3, with 7 bases identical to TRBD2. This CDR3 comprises 14 residues. CDR1 SGHVS and CDR2 FNYEAQ come from the germline V gene. With 5 bases clipped from V and 1 base from J, the junction kept 3 bases outside the gene matches. CDR3 bases: TGTGCCAGCAGCGCTACTAGCGGCACAGATACGCAGTATTTT. Amino acid sequence: CASSATSGTDTQYF.

The genes are TRBV4-2 and TRBJ2-7, with 8 positions matching TRBD1. With 4 bases clipped from V and 0 bases from J, the junction kept 5 bases outside the gene matches. This CDR3 region has 15 residues. Germline CDR1 and CDR2: LGHNA and YNFKEQ. In DNA form, the CDR3 reads TGTGCCAGCAGCCCCGGGACAGGTCGCTCCTACGAGCAGTACTTC. Translated: CASSPGTGRSYEQYF.

This clone was found a few times. The chain employs TRBV30 and TRBJ1-5; 7 nucleotides match TRBD1. V shed 5 bases, J shed 9 bases, and the junction held 7 bases outside the gene matches. This CDR3 contains 12 residues. Germline CDR1 GTSNPN, CDR2 SVGIG (reference sequence). CDR3 amino acids: CAWAQGRGPQHF. The CDR3 bases are TGTGCCTGGGCACAGGGGCGTGGGCCCCAGCATTTT.

The DNA of the CDR3 is TGTGCCAGCAGCTTAGACAGGGGGCTAGGGCCCCTCCACTTT. It codes for CASSLDRGLGPLHF. This chain uses TRBV11-3 with TRBJ1-6; 8 nucleotides match TRBD1. The CDR3 spans 14 residues. Germline loops: CDR1 SGHNT, CDR2 YENEEA. J gave up 13 bases and V 0 bases, and 5 bases lay outside the gene matches.

The V gene is TRBV9, the J gene TRBJ1-1, with D perhaps matching TRBD1 (6 bases). Germline CDR1 is SGDLS and CDR2 is YYNGEE. V dropped 0 bases and J dropped 7 bases, with 19 bases sitting between them. The CDR3 runs 16 residues. The CDR3 coding sequence is TGTGCCAGCAGCGTAGAAGGGGGGGGTTGGGCGGGTGAAGCTTTCTTT. It is translated as CASSVEGGGWAGEAFF.

The CDR3 nucleotides read TGTGCCAGCAGTGAAGCGAGGGTAGCGCTTAGCTCCTACAATGAGCAGTTCTTC. It encodes CASSEARVALSSYNEQFF. This rearrangement joins TRBV6-1 to TRBJ2-1, with D possibly TRBD2 on 5 matching bases. CDR3 size: 18 residues. The V end lost 0 bases, the J end lost 0 bases, and 15 bases lay between the germline ends. Germline loops: CDR1 MNHNS, CDR2 SASEGT.

The chain combines TRBV5-4 with TRBJ1-4, with D possibly matching TRBD1 (6 bases). The germline CDR1 and CDR2 sequences are SGHNT and YYREEE (reference sequence). The CDR3 has 14 residues. Trimming stripped 4 bases from V and 7 bases from J, with 14 bases between. The CDR3 loop reads CASSHRARGEKLFF. The CDR3 DNA reads TGTGCCAGCAGCCACAGGGCCAGGGGTGAAAAACTGTTTTTT.

The genes are TRBV7-2 and TRBJ1-3; 8 bases agree with TRBD1. CDR1 is SGHTA, CDR2 FQGNSA, per germline. The V and J ends lost 5 bases and 2 bases, in that order; junction bases with no gene match: 5. The CDR3 is made up of 15 amino acids. The CDR3 loop reads CASSAQGAPGNTIYF. CDR3 coding DNA: TGTGCCAGCAGCGCTCAGGGGGCGCCTGGAAACACCATATATTTT. Supplemented by reference TRBV7-2 and TRBJ1-3, the full variable domain reads GAGVSQSPSNKVTEKGKDVELRCDPISGHTALYWYRQSLGQGLEFLIYFQGNSAPDKSGLPSDRFSAERTGGSVSTLTIQRTQQEDSAVYLCASSAQGAPGNTIYFGEGSWLTVV.

This chain links TRBV4-1 with TRBJ2-5; tentative D call: TRBD2 (5 bases). The CDR3 runs 14 residues. In germline, CDR1 is MGHRA, CDR2 YSYEKL. Trimming took 0 bases from V and 1 from J, leaving 6 bases between them. CDR3 bases: TGCGCCAGCAGCCAAGATCTAGCCCAAGAGACCCAGTACTTC. Protein sequence: CASSQDLAQETQYF.

On this clone itself: The sample holds other DNA sequences that translate to the same CDR3. The chain has TRBV6-5 and TRBJ1-1, with a weak D call TRBD1 (5 bases). Germline assignment: CDR1 MNHEY and CDR2 SVGAGI. The CDR3 runs 14 residues. V lost 2 bases and J lost 1, with 8 bases in between. CDR3 coding DNA: TGTGCCAGCAGTTACAGGGGAGGGAACACTGAAGCTTTCTTT. The encoded protein is CASSYRGGNTEAFF.

This chain uses TRBV11-3 with TRBJ2-5, with TRBD2 matching over 8 bases. The CDR3 is 14 residues long. With 4 bases clipped from V and 4 bases from J, the junction kept 5 bases outside the gene matches. The germline gives CDR1 SGHNT, CDR2 YENEEA. The CDR3 loop is CASSSPRGAETQYF. The CDR3 DNA sequence: TGTGCCAGCAGCTCACCGCGGGGGGCAGAGACCCAGTACTTC.

The chain combines TRBV19 with TRBJ2-1; D is uncertain. The germline V gene has CDR1 LNHDA and CDR2 SQIVND (reference sequence). Trimming took 3 bases from V and 5 from J, leaving 20 bases between them. The length of the CDR3 is 17 residues. The CDR3 reads CASSIRRRKPLDNEQFF. In DNA form, the CDR3 reads TGTGCCAGTAGTATCCGCCGCCGTAAACCCTTAGACAATGAGCAGTTCTTC.

CDR3 loop: CAIGTGGTDTQYF. DNA of the CDR3: TGTGCCATCGGGACAGGGGGCACAGATACGCAGTATTTT. The chain links TRBV10-3 to TRBJ2-3; 10 nucleotides match TRBD1. The J segment lost 1 base and the V segment lost 8 bases, leaving 0 bases of the junction unmatched. The CDR3 is made up of 13 amino acids. The germline V gene encodes CDR1 ENHRY and CDR2 SYGVKD.

The V and J genes are TRBV5-8 and TRBJ1-5, with unresolved D. Trimming stripped 6 bases from V and 0 bases from J, with 7 bases between. The CDR3 has 13 residues. The germline V gene encodes CDR1 SGHTS and CDR2 YDEGEE. The CDR3 coding sequence is TGTGCCAGCACACGGTATAGCAATCAGCCCCAGCATTTT. This codes for CASTRYSNQPQHF.

This chain connects TRBV2 to TRBJ2-5; a weak D match, TRBD1 (6 bases). The length of the CDR3 is 11 residues. From germline, CDR1 is SNHLY and CDR2 FYNNEI. V was trimmed by 7 bases and J by 5 bases, leaving 8 bases between them. The CDR3 bases are TGTGCCAGCACAGGGGAGGAGACCCAGTACTTC. The encoded protein is CASTGEETQYF.

The J gene is TRBJ1-1, the V gene TRBV11-2; D possibly corresponds to TRBD1 (5 bases). The germline gives CDR1 SGHAT, CDR2 FQNNGV. The germline V and J ends were trimmed by 1 base and 3 bases, with 12 bases remaining between them. This CDR3 spans 15 amino acids. The CDR3 coding sequence is TGTGCCAGCAGCTTAGCACTCATGGGGCACACTGAAGCTTTCTTT. Its translation is CASSLALMGHTEAFF. Full variable domain (missing parts from reference TRBV11-2 and TRBJ1-1): EAGVAQSPRYKIIEKRQSVAFWCNPISGHATLYWYQQILGQGPKLLIQFQNNGVVDDSQLPKDRFSAERLKGVDSTLKIQPAKLEDSAVYLCASSLALMGHTEAFFGQGTRLTVV.

The DNA for the CDR3 is TGTGCCAGTAGTATAGATGGTACAGGGCGATACGAGCAGTACTTC. This sequence encodes CASSIDGTGRYEQYF. This chain uses TRBV19 with TRBJ2-7; a possible D gene is TRBD1 (6 bases). This CDR3 spans 15 amino acids. V lost 0 bases and J 4 bases, leaving 13 bases between the germline ends. CDR1 is LNHDA and CDR2 is SQIVND in the germline V gene (reference sequence). The full variable domain, completed using reference TRBV19 and TRBJ2-7, is DGGITQSPKYLFRKEGQNVTLSCEQNLNHDAMYWYRQDPGQGLRLIYYSQIVNDFQKGDIAEGYSVSREKKESFPLTVTSAQKNPTAFYLCASSIDGTGRYEQYFGPGTRLTVT.

CDR3 in DNA: TGTGCCAGCAGCTTGGCGGGACAGAGGCAGTACTTC. Translation: CASSLAGQRQYF. The chain is built from TRBV5-6 and TRBJ2-7; 7 bases are shared with TRBD1. The CDR3 extends over 12 amino acids. Germline trimming cut 0 bases from V and 9 bases from J; bases unmatched to any gene: 3. Germline V gene lookup returns CDR1 SGHDT and CDR2 YYEEEE.

This chain links TRBV5-1 with TRBJ2-7; 9 bases map to TRBD1. The CDR3 contains 15 residues. J was trimmed by 3 bases and V by 0 bases; bases with no gene match: 4. CDR1 SGHRS and CDR2 YFSETQ come from the germline V gene. The CDR3 DNA reads as TGCGCCAGCAGCTTGGTCCCGGGACAGGGCTACGAGCAGTACTTC. Translated: CASSLVPGQGYEQYF.

This rearrangement joins TRBV6-1 to TRBJ2-7; 7 positions match TRBD2. The CDR3 loop spans 16 amino acids. With V trimmed by 4 bases and J by 3 bases, 12 bases remained unmatched. From germline, CDR1 is MNHNS and CDR2 SASEGT. CDR3 in DNA: TGTGCCAGCAGTGGGGTGGAGGGGACTATGAACTACGAGCAGTACTTC. Translating it yields CASSGVEGTMNYEQYF.

The J gene is TRBJ2-5, the V gene TRBV11-3, with a tentative D call TRBD2 (6 bases). The CDR3 extends over 15 amino acids. V was shortened by 1 base and J by 2 bases, with 11 bases between the two germline ends. CDR1 SGHNT and CDR2 YENEEA come from the germline V gene. The CDR3: CASSLGGEAQETQYF. The CDR3 coding sequence is TGTGCCAGCAGCTTAGGGGGGGAGGCACAAGAGACCCAGTACTTC.

The V call is TRBV10-3, the J call TRBJ1-1; no clear D gene. The CDR3 has 13 amino acids. V dropped 4 bases and J dropped 0 bases, with 6 bases sitting between them. In germline, CDR1 is ENHRY, CDR2 SYGVKD. CDR3 nucleotide sequence: TGTGCCATCAGTGGGGCCCTGAACACTGAAGCTTTCTTT. Its protein product is CAISGALNTEAFF.

The chain carries TRBV20-1 and TRBJ2-7; TRBD2 matches 13 bases. CDR1 DFQATT and CDR2 SNEGSKA come from the germline V gene (reference sequence). The CDR3 extends over 11 amino acids. The CDR3 region is CGTSGTYEQYF. The CDR3 DNA follows: TGCGGGACTAGCGGGACCTACGAGCAGTACTTC.

The table lists this clone with a count of one. J is TRBJ2-7 and V is TRBV5-8; D is perhaps TRBD1 (6 bases). This CDR3 contains 15 residues. V was cut by 0 bases and J by 2 bases, with 12 bases left in between. The germline V gene encodes CDR1 SGHTS and CDR2 YDEGEE. CDR3 amino acids: CASSLGTDIPYEQYF. The CDR3 DNA reads TGTGCCAGCAGCTTGGGGACAGACATTCCCTACGAGCAGTACTTC.

The chain has TRBV5-1 and TRBJ2-5, with 11 bases aligning to TRBD2. The germline CDR1 and CDR2 sequences are SGHRS and YFSETQ. Germline trimming cut 6 bases from V and 3 bases from J; bases unmatched to any gene: 4. CDR3 length: 14 residues. The CDR3 sequence: CASTLGLAEETQYF. The CDR3 nucleotides read TGCGCCAGCACTCTGGGACTAGCGGAAGAGACCCAGTACTTC.